The present entry profiles one T cell receptor (beta chain) with its context. Germline CDR1 SGHTA, CDR2 FQGNSA. This CDR3 comprises 12 residues. Trimming removed 1 base at V and 6 bases at J, with 7 bases between. Libraries were prepared by immunoSEQ multiplex PCR; TCRdb keeps only in-frame clonotypes and omits some of them. The sample holds around 150,000 clones, 85% seen once. The data are from a study of blood T cell repertoires in COVID-19. The chain combines TRBV7-2 with TRBJ2-7; D is perhaps TRBD2 (5 bases). The sample consisted of peripheral blood. This TCR was sampled from a human donor with acute or convalescent COVID-19. The donor label of this sample is uncertain. The CDR3 bases are TGTGCCAGCAGCTTAGGCCGGGGCGAGCAGTACTTC. Its protein product is CASSLGRGEQYF.